Presented here are 21 T cell receptor beta chains from one specimen sequenced in a study of PD-1 blockade in classical Hodgkin lymphoma. All patients experienced relapse after autologous stem cell transplantation, and brentuximab vedotin exposure was variable. The assay was immunoSEQ multiplex PCR, and TCRdb's table has in-frame clones only and misses some. The table lists about 93,000 clones, roughly 81% of them singletons. The sample was peripheral blood mononuclear cells (PBMCs), taken before the second cycle of nivolumab. These receptors came from a human donor with classical Hodgkin lymphoma.

This clone was found once. This chain connects TRBV5-1 to TRBJ2-1, with 9 bases that match TRBD2. V trimming: 1 base; J trimming: 5 bases; junction bases outside the gene matches: 4. This CDR3 has 15 residues. Germline V gene data show CDR1 as SGHRS and CDR2 as YFSETQ. CDR3 in amino acids: CASSLSGLAHNEQFF. In nucleotides, the CDR3 is TGCGCCAGCAGCTTGTCCGGACTAGCGCACAATGAGCAGTTCTTC.

The rearrangement joins TRBV18 to TRBJ2-3; 7 positions match TRBD2. Germline values: CDR1 KGHSH, CDR2 LQKENI. The CDR3 covers 16 residues. Losses at the gene ends were 8 bases for V and 4 bases for J; bases not matched to a gene: 15. CDR3 in amino acids: CASARTSRAGADTQYF. In DNA form, the CDR3 reads TGTGCCAGCGCCCGGACTAGTCGGGCCGGGGCAGATACGCAGTATTTT. Variable domain in full (rest from reference TRBV18 and TRBJ2-3): NAGVMQNPRHLVRRRGQEARLRCSPMKGHSHVYWYRQLPEEGLKFMVYLQKENIIDESGMPKERFSAEFPKEGPSILRIQQVVRGDSAAYFCASARTSRAGADTQYFGPGTRLTVL.

This chain uses TRBV7-2 with TRBJ1-5; possible D gene TRBD1, 5 bases. V was clipped by 5 bases and J by 1 base, with 21 bases between them. Germline V gene sequence: CDR1 SGHTA, CDR2 FQGNSA. CDR3 length equals 18 residues. CDR3 residues: CASSHHHRDLGSNQPQHF. For the CDR3, the DNA is TGTGCCAGCAGCCATCATCACCGGGACCTCGGGAGCAATCAGCCCCAGCATTTT.

This chain connects TRBV27 to TRBJ1-5, with D perhaps matching TRBD1 (5 bases). V lost 5 bases and J lost 7, with 21 bases in between. The CDR3 length is 16 residues. Per germline, CDR1 MNHEY and CDR2 SMNVEV (reference sequence). The CDR3 region is CASSPTRGDSVQPQHF. For the CDR3, the DNA is TGTGCCAGCAGTCCTACTCGGGGGGATTCGGTCCAGCCCCAGCATTTT.

This clone was seen more than once but under ten times. This sequence joins TRBV28 and TRBJ2-5, with TRBD1 matching over 8 bases. Germline V gene sequence: CDR1 MDHEN, CDR2 SYDVKM. This CDR3 region has 14 residues. Germline trimming cut 6 bases from V and 5 bases from J; bases unmatched to any gene: 8. As DNA, the CDR3 is TGTGCCAGCAGGGCAGGGGGCATTGAGGAGACCCAGTACTTC. Translation: CASRAGGIEETQYF.

The genes are TRBV7-2 and TRBJ2-5, with 8 bases aligning to TRBD2. V lost 2 bases to trimming and J lost 1 base; unmatched junction nucleotides: 9. The germline CDR1 and CDR2 sequences are SGHTA and FQGNSA. The CDR3 consists of 17 residues. CDR3 DNA sequence: TGTGCCAGCAGCTTACGCCCCGGGGGGGCCTTCCAAGAGACCCAGTACTTC. Translation gives CASSLRPGGAFQETQYF.

The J gene is TRBJ2-5, the V gene TRBV9; D gene unclear. There are 14 residues in the CDR3. CDR1 is SGDLS and CDR2 is YYNGEE in the germline V gene. The ends were cut back, 3 bases at V and 0 bases at J, with 9 bases in the middle. The CDR3 here is CASSGVGYQETQYF. The CDR3 DNA is TGTGCCAGCAGCGGTGTAGGGTACCAAGAGACCCAGTACTTC.

J is TRBJ2-7 and V is TRBV6-6, with unresolved D. Germline-derived CDR1 and CDR2 are MNHNY and SVGAGI (reference sequence). Trimming shortened V by 4 bases and J by 0 bases, and 7 bases separated the two germline ends. This CDR3 is 13 amino acids long. The CDR3 protein is CASSFMSSYEQYF. The CDR3 DNA reads TGTGCCAGCAGTTTTATGAGCTCCTACGAGCAGTACTTC.

The rearrangement links TRBV5-6 to TRBJ2-2, with TRBD1 identical over 7 bases. After removal of 4 bases from V and 6 bases from J, the junction contained 9 bases not matched to a gene. This CDR3 contains 15 residues. Germline V gives CDR1 SGHDT, CDR2 YYEEEE. This CDR3 is CASSVSGTAAGELFF. CDR3 bases: TGTGCCAGCAGCGTGTCCGGGACAGCGGCCGGGGAGCTGTTTTTT.

CDR3 nucleotide sequence: TGTGCCAGCAGCTTTGGGATCCAAGAGACCCAGTACTTC. Translation: CASSFGIQETQYF. The chain uses TRBV7-8 and TRBJ2-5; D ambiguous. The CDR3 covers 13 residues. Deletions cut 3 bases from V and 1 base from J, with 6 bases between. The germline V gene encodes CDR1 SGHVS and CDR2 FQNEAQ. Supplemented by reference TRBV7-8 and TRBJ2-5, the full variable domain reads GAGVSQSPRYKVAKRGQDVALRCDPISGHVSLFWYQQALGQGPEFLTYFQNEAQLDKSGLPSDRFFAERPEGSVSTLKIQRTQQEDSAVYLCASSFGIQETQYFGPGTRLLVL.

The rearrangement uses TRBV10-3 and TRBJ1-1; TRBD1 is a possible D gene (6 bases). This CDR3 has 13 residues. Germline loops: CDR1 ENHRY, CDR2 SYGVKD. The V end was cut by 10 bases, the J end by 1 base, with 13 bases between. The CDR3 loop reads CATGGQPNTEAFF. In DNA, the CDR3 is TGTGCCACCGGGGGGCAGCCGAACACTGAAGCTTTCTTT.

About this clone: In the same sample, other DNA sequences code for this CDR3. This chain uses TRBV5-4 with TRBJ2-7; a weak D match, TRBD2 (6 bases). V dropped 0 bases and J dropped 7 bases, with 11 bases sitting between them. This CDR3 is 13 amino acids long. CDR1 and CDR2 (germline): SGHNT, YYREEE (reference sequence). The CDR3 here is CASSLVGGGEQYF. CDR3 bases: TGTGCCAGCAGCTTGGTGGGGGGAGGTGAGCAGTACTTC.

This clone has just a few counts. V usage is TRBV9 and J usage is TRBJ2-3; 7 bases map to TRBD1. With V trimmed by 4 bases and J by 1 base, 6 bases remained unmatched. CDR3 size: 15 residues. CDR1 and CDR2 from the germline V gene are SGDLS and YYNGEE. Here the CDR3 reads CASSSRQGGTDTQYF. The CDR3 nucleotides read TGTGCCAGCAGCTCCCGACAGGGAGGCACAGATACGCAGTATTTT.

The chain joins TRBV5-1 to TRBJ1-1; 7 bases are shared with TRBD1. CDR3 length: 15 residues. The germline V gene encodes CDR1 SGHRS and CDR2 YFSETQ. With V trimmed by 7 bases and J by 0 bases, 9 bases remained unmatched. CDR3: CASSQQGNMNTEAFF. CDR3 bases: TGCGCCAGCTCCCAACAGGGGAACATGAACACTGAAGCTTTCTTT.

This rearrangement joins TRBV7-2 to TRBJ2-3; the D gene could be TRBD1 or TRBD2 (5 bases each). CDR3 size: 11 residues. Trimming removed 6 bases at V and 4 bases at J, with 5 bases between. Germline V CDR1 and CDR2: SGHTA, FQGNSA. Written as DNA, the CDR3 is TGTGCCAGCAGGGGGGCAGATACGCAGTATTTT. Encoded protein: CASRGADTQYF.

V gene TRBV11-1 combines with J gene TRBJ2-1; D possibly corresponds to TRBD2 (5 bases). Trimming left V 4 bases short and J 7 bases short, with 17 bases between. The germline V gene has CDR1 SGHAT and CDR2 FQDESV (reference sequence). The CDR3 contains 15 residues. CDR3 loop: CASSYSLTRSNEQFF. The CDR3 DNA reads as TGTGCCAGCAGCTACAGCCTAACTAGGAGTAATGAGCAGTTCTTC.

This sequence joins TRBV7-9 and TRBJ2-1; weak D call: TRBD1 (6 bases). The CDR3 totals 17 residues. The germline CDR1 and CDR2 sequences are SEHNR and FQNEAQ (reference sequence). The V gene lost 4 bases and the J gene lost 2 bases, with 18 bases spanning the gap. The CDR3 DNA is TGTGCCAGCAGCTCACCCCAGAGGGGGACGGCCTACAATGAGCAGTTCTTC. Amino acids: CASSSPQRGTAYNEQFF.

The V call is TRBV6-6, the J call TRBJ1-2; tentative D call: TRBD1 (6 bases). The CDR3 covers 13 residues. With 5 bases removed from V and 8 bases from J, the gap between germline ends came to 15 bases. CDR1 and CDR2 from the germline V gene are MNHNY and SVGAGI (reference sequence). The DNA for the CDR3 is TGTGCCAGCAGTGGTTGGGACAAGGACGGCTACACCTTC. Translation gives CASSGWDKDGYTF.

The V and J genes are TRBV7-8 and TRBJ2-7, with D maybe TRBD2 (5 bases). The V gene's germline CDR1 is SGHVS and CDR2 FQNEAQ. The CDR3 loop spans 15 amino acids. V shed 1 base and J shed 2 bases, with 12 bases lying between them. The CDR3 DNA sequence: TGTGCCAGCAGCTTAGGACTCGGGAAGACCTACGAGCAGTACTTC. It is translated as CASSLGLGKTYEQYF. The full variable domain, its missing parts supplied by reference TRBV7-8 and TRBJ2-7, is GAGVSQSPRYKVAKRGQDVALRCDPISGHVSLFWYQQALGQGPEFLTYFQNEAQLDKSGLPSDRFFAERPEGSVSTLKIQRTQQEDSAVYLCASSLGLGKTYEQYFGPGTRLTVT.

The chain joins TRBV5-1 to TRBJ2-5, with D perhaps matching TRBD1 (6 bases). The CDR3 contains 14 residues. CDR1 is SGHRS and CDR2 is YFSETQ in the germline V gene. Trimming cost V 4 bases and J 5 bases, with 15 bases left between them. For the CDR3, the DNA is TGCGCCAGCAGCAGGGACACCTCGGGTGAGACCCAGTACTTC. The encoded protein is CASSRDTSGETQYF.

V gene TRBV7-9 combines with J gene TRBJ2-2; a weak D match, TRBD2 (7 bases). The V end lost 7 bases, the J end lost 3 bases, and 18 bases lay between the germline ends. This CDR3 region has 16 residues. Per the germline V gene, CDR1 is SEHNR and CDR2 is FQNEAQ (reference sequence). The CDR3 protein is CASTPRGAVYTGELFF. The CDR3 region has the DNA TGTGCCAGCACCCCACGGGGGGCGGTGTACACCGGGGAGCTGTTTTTT.